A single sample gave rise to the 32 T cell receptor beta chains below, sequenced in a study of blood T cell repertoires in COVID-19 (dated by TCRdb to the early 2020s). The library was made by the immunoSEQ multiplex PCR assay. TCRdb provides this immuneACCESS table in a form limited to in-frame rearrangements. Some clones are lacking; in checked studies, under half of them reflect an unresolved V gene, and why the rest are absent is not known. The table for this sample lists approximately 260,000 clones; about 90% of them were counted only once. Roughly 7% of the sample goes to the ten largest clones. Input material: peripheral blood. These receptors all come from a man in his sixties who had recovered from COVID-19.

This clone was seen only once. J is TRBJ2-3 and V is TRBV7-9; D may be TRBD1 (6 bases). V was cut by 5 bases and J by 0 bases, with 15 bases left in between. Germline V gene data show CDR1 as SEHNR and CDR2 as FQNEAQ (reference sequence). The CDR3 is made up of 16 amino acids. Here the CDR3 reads CASSASRTASTDTQYF. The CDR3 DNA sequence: TGTGCCAGCAGCGCTTCCCGGACAGCTAGCACAGATACGCAGTATTTT.

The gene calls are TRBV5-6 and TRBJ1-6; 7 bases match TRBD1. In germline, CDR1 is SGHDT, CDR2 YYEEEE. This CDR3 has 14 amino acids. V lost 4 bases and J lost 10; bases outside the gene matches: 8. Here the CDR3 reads CASSPETGRSPLHF. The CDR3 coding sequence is TGTGCCAGCAGCCCAGAGACAGGGCGGTCACCCCTCCACTTT.

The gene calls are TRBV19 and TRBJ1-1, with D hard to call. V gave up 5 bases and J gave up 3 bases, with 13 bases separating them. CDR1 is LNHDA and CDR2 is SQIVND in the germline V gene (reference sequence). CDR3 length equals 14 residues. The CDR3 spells CASSPLGGDTEAFF. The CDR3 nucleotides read TGTGCCAGTAGTCCCCTCGGAGGAGACACTGAAGCTTTCTTT.

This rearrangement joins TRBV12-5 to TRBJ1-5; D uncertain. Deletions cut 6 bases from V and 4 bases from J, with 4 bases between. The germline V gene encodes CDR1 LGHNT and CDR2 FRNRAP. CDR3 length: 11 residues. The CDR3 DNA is TGTGCTAGTGGCAGTAATCAGCCCCAGCATTTT. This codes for CASGSNQPQHF.

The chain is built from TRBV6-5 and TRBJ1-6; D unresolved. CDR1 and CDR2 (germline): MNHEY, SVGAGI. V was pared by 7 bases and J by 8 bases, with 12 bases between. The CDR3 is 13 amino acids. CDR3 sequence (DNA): TGTGCCAGCAAGCGGCGGGGTGATTCACCCCTCCACTTT. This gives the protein CASKRRGDSPLHF.

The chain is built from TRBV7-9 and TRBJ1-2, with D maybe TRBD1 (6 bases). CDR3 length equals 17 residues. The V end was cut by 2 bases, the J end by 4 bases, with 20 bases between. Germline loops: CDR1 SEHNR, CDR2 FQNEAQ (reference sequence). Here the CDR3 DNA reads TGTGCCAGCAGCTTAAATAGAAGGACAGAAATCTTCTATGGCTACACCTTC. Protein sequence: CASSLNRRTEIFYGYTF.

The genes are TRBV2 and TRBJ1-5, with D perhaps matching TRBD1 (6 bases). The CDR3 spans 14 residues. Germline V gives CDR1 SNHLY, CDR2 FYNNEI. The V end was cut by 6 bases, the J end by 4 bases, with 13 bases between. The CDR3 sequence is CASSRERGNQPQHF. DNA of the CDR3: TGTGCCAGCAGCAGGGAGAGGGGGAATCAGCCCCAGCATTTT.

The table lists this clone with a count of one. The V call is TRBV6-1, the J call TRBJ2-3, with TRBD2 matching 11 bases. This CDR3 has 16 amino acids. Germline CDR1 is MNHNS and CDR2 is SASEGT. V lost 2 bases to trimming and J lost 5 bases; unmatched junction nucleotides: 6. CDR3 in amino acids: CASSEPTSGGVDTQYF. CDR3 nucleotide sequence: TGTGCCAGCAGTGAACCCACTAGCGGGGGAGTAGATACGCAGTATTTT.

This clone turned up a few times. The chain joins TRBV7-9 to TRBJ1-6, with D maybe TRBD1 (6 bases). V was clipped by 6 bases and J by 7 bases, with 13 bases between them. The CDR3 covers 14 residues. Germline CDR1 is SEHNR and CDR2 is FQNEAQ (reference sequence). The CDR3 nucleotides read TGTGCCAGCAGTCAGGACAGCGTCAATTCACCCCTCCACTTT. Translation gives CASSQDSVNSPLHF.

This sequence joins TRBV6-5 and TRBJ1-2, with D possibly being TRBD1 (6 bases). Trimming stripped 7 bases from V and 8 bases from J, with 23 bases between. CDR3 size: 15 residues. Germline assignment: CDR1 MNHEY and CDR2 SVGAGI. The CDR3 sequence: CASITTQGLRWGYTF. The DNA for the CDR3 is TGTGCCAGCATCACCACACAGGGCCTCAGGTGGGGCTACACCTTC.

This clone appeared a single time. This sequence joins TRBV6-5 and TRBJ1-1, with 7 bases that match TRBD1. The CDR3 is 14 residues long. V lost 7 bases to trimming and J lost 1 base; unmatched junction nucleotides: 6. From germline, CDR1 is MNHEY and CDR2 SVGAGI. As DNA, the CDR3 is TGTGCCAGCACCCCGGGACAGCAGAACACTGAAGCTTTCTTT. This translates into CASTPGQQNTEAFF.

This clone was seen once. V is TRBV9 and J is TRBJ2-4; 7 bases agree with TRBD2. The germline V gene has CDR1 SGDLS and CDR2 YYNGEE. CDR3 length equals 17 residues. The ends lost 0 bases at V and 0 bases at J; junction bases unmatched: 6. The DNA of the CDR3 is TGTGCCAGCAGCGTAGGGGAGGGAATAGTAGCCAAAAACATTCAGTACTTC. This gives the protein CASSVGEGIVAKNIQYF.

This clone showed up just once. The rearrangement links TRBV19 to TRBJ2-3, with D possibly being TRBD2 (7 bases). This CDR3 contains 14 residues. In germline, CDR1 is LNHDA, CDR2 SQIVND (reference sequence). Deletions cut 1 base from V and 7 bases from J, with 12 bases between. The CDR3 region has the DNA TGTGCCAGTAGTATAGGAGGGGGGGCAAATACGCAGTATTTT. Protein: CASSIGGGANTQYF.

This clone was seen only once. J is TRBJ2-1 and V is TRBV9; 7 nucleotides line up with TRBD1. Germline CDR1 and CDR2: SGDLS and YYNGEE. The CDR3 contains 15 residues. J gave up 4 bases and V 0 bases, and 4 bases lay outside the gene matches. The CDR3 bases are TGTGCCAGCAGCGTAGGTGTGGGACAGTACAATGAGCAGTTCTTC. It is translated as CASSVGVGQYNEQFF.

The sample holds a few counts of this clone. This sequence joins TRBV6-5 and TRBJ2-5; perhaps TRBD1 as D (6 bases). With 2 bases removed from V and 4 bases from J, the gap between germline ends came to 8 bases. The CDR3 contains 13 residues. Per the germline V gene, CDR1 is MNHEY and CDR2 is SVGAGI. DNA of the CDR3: TGTGCCAGCAGTTACCAGGGGAGAGAGACCCAGTACTTC. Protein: CASSYQGRETQYF.

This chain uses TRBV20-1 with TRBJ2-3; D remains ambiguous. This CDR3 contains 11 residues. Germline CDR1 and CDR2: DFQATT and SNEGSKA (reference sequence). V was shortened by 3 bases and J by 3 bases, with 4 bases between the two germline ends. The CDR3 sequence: CSARSTDTQYF. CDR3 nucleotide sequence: TGCAGTGCTAGGTCGACAGATACGCAGTATTTT.

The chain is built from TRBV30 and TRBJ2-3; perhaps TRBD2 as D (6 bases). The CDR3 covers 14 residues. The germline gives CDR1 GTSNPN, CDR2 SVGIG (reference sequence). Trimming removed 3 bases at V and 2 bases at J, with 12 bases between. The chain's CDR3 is CAWSRDSYTDTQYF. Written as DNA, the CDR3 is TGTGCCTGGAGCCGGGACTCCTACACAGATACGCAGTATTTT. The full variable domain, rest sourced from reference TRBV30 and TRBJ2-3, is SQTIHQWPATLVQPVGSPLSLECTVEGTSNPNLYWYRQAAGRGLQLLFYSVGIGQISSEVPQNLSASRPQDRQFILSSKKLLLSDSGFYLCAWSRDSYTDTQYFGPGTRLTVL.

The CDR3 sequence is CSVGWDRYENTEAFF. The CDR3 DNA reads TGCAGCGTGGGCTGGGACAGATACGAAAACACTGAAGCTTTCTTT. The chain combines TRBV29-1 with TRBJ1-1, with TRBD1 matching over 7 bases. The length of the CDR3 is 15 residues. CDR1 and CDR2 from the germline V gene are SQVTM and ANQGSEA. Trimming cost V 6 bases and J 2 bases; bases outside gene matches: 12. Using reference TRBV29-1 and TRBJ1-1 for the parts outside the CDR3, the full variable domain is SAVISQKPSRDICQRGTSLTIQCQVDSQVTMMFWYRQQPGQSLTLIATANQGSEATYESGFVIDKFPISRPNLTFSTLTVSNMSPEDSSIYLCSVGWDRYENTEAFFGQGTRLTVV.

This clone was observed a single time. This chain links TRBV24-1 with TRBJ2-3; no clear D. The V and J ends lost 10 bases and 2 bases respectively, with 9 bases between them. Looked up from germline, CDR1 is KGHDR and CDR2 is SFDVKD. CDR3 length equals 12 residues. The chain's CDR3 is CATSSFTDTQYF. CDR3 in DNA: TGTGCCACGAGCTCCTTCACAGATACGCAGTATTTT.

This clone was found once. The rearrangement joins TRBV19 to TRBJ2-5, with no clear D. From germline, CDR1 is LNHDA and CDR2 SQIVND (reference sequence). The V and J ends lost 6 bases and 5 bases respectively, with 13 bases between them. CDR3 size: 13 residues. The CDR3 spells CASSPRTRETQYF. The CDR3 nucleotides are TGTGCCAGTAGCCCCCGAACCAGGGAGACCCAGTACTTC. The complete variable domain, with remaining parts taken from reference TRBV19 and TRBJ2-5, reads DGGITQSPKYLFRKEGQNVTLSCEQNLNHDAMYWYRQDPGQGLRLIYYSQIVNDFQKGDIAEGYSVSREKKESFPLTVTSAQKNPTAFYLCASSPRTRETQYFGPGTRLLVL.

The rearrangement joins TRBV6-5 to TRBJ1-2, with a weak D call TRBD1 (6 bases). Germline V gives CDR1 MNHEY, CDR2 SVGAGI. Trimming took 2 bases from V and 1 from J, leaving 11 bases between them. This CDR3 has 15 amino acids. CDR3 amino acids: CASSYREGGNYGYTF. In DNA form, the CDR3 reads TGTGCCAGCAGTTACCGGGAGGGGGGTAACTATGGCTACACCTTC.

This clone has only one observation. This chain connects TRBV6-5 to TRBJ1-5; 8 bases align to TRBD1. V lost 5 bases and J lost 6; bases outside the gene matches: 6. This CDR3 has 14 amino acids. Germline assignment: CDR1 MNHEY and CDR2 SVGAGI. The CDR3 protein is CASSPPGQGQPQHF. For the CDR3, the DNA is TGTGCCAGCAGTCCACCCGGACAGGGTCAGCCCCAGCATTTT.

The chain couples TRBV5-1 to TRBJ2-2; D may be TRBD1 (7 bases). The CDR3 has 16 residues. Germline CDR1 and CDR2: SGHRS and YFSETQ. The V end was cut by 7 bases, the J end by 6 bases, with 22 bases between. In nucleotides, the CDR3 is TGCGCCAGCGACCCCCAGGGGGGTTCGGGTGCCGGGGAGCTGTTTTTT. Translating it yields CASDPQGGSGAGELFF.

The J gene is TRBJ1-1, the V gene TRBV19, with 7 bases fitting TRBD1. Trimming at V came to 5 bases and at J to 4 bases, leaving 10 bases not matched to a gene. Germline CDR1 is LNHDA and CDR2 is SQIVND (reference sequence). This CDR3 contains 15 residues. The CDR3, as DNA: TGTGCCAGTAGTCCATCCGGGACAGAGGGCACTGAAGCTTTCTTT. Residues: CASSPSGTEGTEAFF.

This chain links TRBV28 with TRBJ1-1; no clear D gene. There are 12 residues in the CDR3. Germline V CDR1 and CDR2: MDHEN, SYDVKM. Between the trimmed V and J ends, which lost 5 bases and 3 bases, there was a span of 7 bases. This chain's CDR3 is CASSTRDTEAFF. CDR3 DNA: TGTGCCAGCAGTACTAGGGACACTGAAGCTTTCTTT.

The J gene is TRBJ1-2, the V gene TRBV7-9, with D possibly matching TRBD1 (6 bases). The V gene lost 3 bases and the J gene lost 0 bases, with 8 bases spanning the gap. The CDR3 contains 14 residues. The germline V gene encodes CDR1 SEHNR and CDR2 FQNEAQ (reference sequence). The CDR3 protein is CASSLGASNYGYTF. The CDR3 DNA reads TGTGCCAGCAGCTTGGGGGCATCTAACTATGGCTACACCTTC.

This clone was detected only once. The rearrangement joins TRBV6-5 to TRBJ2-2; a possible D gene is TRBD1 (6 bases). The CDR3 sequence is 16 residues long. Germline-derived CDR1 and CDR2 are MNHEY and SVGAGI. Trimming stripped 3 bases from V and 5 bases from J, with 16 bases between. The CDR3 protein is CASSYRPYTGTGELFF. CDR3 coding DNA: TGTGCCAGCAGTTATCGCCCGTACACAGGGACCGGGGAGCTGTTTTTT.

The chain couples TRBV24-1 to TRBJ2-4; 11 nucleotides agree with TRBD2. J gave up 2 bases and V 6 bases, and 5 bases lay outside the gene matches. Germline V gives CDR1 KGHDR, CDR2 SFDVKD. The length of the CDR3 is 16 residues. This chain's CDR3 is CATSLAGGGTKNIQYF. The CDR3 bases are TGTGCCACCAGTCTAGCGGGGGGAGGAACCAAAAACATTCAGTACTTC.

The CDR3 spells CASSRGYGELFF. CDR3 bases: TGTGCCAGCTCCCGGGGATACGGGGAGCTGTTTTTT. The V call is TRBV6-5, the J call TRBJ2-2; TRBD2 might be the D (5 bases). V was clipped by 8 bases and J by 7 bases, with 11 bases between them. The CDR3 length is 12 residues. Germline values: CDR1 MNHEY, CDR2 SVGAGI.

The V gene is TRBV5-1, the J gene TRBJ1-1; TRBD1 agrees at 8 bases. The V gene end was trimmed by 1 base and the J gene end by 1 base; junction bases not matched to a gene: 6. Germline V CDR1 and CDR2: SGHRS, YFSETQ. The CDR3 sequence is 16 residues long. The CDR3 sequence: CASSLYTGTGNTEAFF. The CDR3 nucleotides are TGCGCCAGCAGCTTGTACACCGGGACAGGGAACACTGAAGCTTTCTTT. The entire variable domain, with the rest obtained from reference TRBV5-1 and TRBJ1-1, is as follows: KAGVTQTPRYLIKTRGQQVTLSCSPISGHRSVSWYQQTPGQGLQFLFEYFSETQRNKGNFPGRFSGRQFSNSRSEMNVSTLELGDSALYLCASSLYTGTGNTEAFFGQGTRLTVV.

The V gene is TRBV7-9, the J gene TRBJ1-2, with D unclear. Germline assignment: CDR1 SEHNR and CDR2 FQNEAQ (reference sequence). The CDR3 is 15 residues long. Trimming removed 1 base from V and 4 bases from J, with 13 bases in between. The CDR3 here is CASSLGQTRAYGYTF. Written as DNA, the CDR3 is TGTGCCAGCAGCTTAGGACAAACAAGAGCCTATGGCTACACCTTC.

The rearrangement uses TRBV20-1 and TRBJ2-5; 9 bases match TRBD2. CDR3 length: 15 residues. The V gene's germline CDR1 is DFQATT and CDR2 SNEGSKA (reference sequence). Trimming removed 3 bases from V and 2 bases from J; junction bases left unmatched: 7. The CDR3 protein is CSASPPAGGQETQYF. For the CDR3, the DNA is TGCAGTGCTAGTCCACCAGCGGGGGGTCAAGAGACCCAGTACTTC.